A selection of T cell receptor beta chains follows, all from one sample in a study of early T cells in non-severe SARS-CoV-2 infection. TCRdb itself ran the 5' RACE reads through MiXCR, one entry per CDR3 protein. The table has under 50,000 distinct CDR3 sequences, 5.6% seen once. Sequencing used whole blood. The receptor set was obtained from an adult who was a healthcare worker with PCR-confirmed SARS-CoV-2 infection or an uninfected control (not recorded which). Each CDR3 is given with its conserved first and last residue. Fields, in order: J gene, clone size, D gene, V gene, CDR3 DNA, CDR3 protein. D genes are given only for firm matches. The listing skips clone size in some rows; elsewhere it reads once, few, many or a size class.

>TRBJ1-1|NA|NA|TRBV4-1
TGCGCCAGCAGCCAAGGGTTTTATGACACTGAAGCTTTCTTT
CASSQGFYDTEAFF
>TRBJ1-1|few|TRBD1|TRBV3-1
TGTGCCAGCAGCCACTCCGACAGGGACGGAACTGAAGCTTTCTTT
CASSHSDRDGTEAFF
>TRBJ1-1|many|NA|TRBV29-1
TGCAGCGTTGGACGAGGGGCACTGAACACTGAAGCTTTCTTT
CSVGRGALNTEAFF
>TRBJ2-3|many|TRBD2|TRBV20-1
TGCAGTCTCCCCCCAGCGGGAGGACGGTTTTCAGATACGCAGTATTTT
CSLPPAGGRFSDTQYF
>TRBJ1-5|few|TRBD1|TRBV2
TGTGCCAGCAGTCGACAGGGAACACCCAATCAGCCCCAGCATTTT
CASSRQGTPNQPQHF
>TRBJ2-3|many|NA|TRBV10-2
TGCGCCAGCGTTACAGGAGTCGGCACAGATACGCAGTATTTT
CASVTGVGTDTQYF
>TRBJ1-1|many|NA|TRBV12-3/TRBV12-4
TGTGCCAGCAGAAGGGTGGGGGGCATGAACACTGAAGCTTTCTTT
CASRRVGGMNTEAFF
>TRBJ1-5|many|TRBD1|TRBV25-1
TGTGCCAGCAGTGGGGACAGGGGAGGGCCCCAGCATTTT
CASSGDRGGPQHF
>TRBJ2-3|NA|TRBD1|TRBV5-4
TGTGCCAGCAGTTCCTACAGGGGACCGGGATGGGCAGATACGCAGTATTTT
CASSSYRGPGWADTQYF
>TRBJ1-5|NA|NA|TRBV19
TGTGCCAGTAGGGGGGACGTTAGCAATCAGCCCCAGCATTTT
CASRGDVSNQPQHF
>TRBJ2-7|many|NA|TRBV3-1
TGTGCCAGCTCCCGAGGGGCAAACACCCCCTACGAGCAGTACTTC
CASSRGANTPYEQYF